This is a list of T cell receptor beta chains from one sample in a study of blood T cell repertoires in COVID-19. TCRdb keeps only in-frame clones here, not all; method: immunoSEQ multiplex PCR. Of 270,000 or so clones listed, 81% were seen once; the top ten hold roughly 2.9%. The sequenced material came from peripheral blood. These receptors were taken from a woman aged 55-69 years with active or convalescent COVID-19. The CDR3 runs from the conserved cysteine through the conserved F or W. D genes are given only for firm matches. For some rows the clone size is stated as once, few or many, or as a class when expanded; others skip it.

clone size: .
J gene: TRBJ2-7
D gene: .
V gene: TRBV11-2
CDR3 protein: CASSLVPQGGGEQYF
CDR3 DNA: TGTGCCAGCAGCTTAGTCCCACAGGGTGGGGGCGAGCAGTACTTC

clone size: few
J gene: TRBJ1-2
D gene: TRBD1
V gene: TRBV4-1
CDR3 protein: CASSPQGQGEGGYTF
CDR3 DNA: TGCGCCAGCAGCCCGCAAGGACAGGGCGAAGGGGGCTACACCTTC

clone size: .
J gene: TRBJ1-2
D gene: TRBD1
V gene: TRBV11-2
CDR3 protein: CASSSRRDRVYGYTF
CDR3 DNA: TGTGCCAGCAGCTCCCGGAGGGACAGGGTATATGGCTACACCTTC

clone size: .
J gene: TRBJ1-4
D gene: .
V gene: TRBV5-1
CDR3 protein: CASSPLEGTTNEKLFF
CDR3 DNA: TGCGCCAGCAGCCCGTTGGAGGGCACAACTAATGAAAAACTGTTTTTT

clone size: .
J gene: TRBJ2-5
D gene: TRBD1
V gene: TRBV5-1
CDR3 protein: CASSGGTGVRTQYF
CDR3 DNA: TGCGCCAGCAGCGGGGGGACAGGGGTTAGGACCCAGTACTTC

clone size: .
J gene: TRBJ1-2
D gene: .
V gene: TRBV4-2
CDR3 protein: CASSPHTDYGYTF
CDR3 DNA: TGTGCCAGCAGCCCACATACAGACTATGGCTACACCTTC

clone size: .
J gene: TRBJ2-3
D gene: TRBD2
V gene: TRBV4-2
CDR3 protein: CASRGLRTSGDGDHTDTQYF
CDR3 DNA: TGTGCCAGCAGGGGGCTCAGGACTAGCGGGGATGGGGACCACACAGATACGCAGTATTTT

clone size: once
J gene: TRBJ1-2
D gene: .
V gene: TRBV27
CDR3 protein: CASSNTGLRGYTF
CDR3 DNA: TGTGCCAGCAGTAACACAGGTTTGAGGGGCTACACCTTC

clone size: .
J gene: TRBJ2-2
D gene: TRBD2
V gene: TRBV12-3/TRBV12-4
CDR3 protein: CASSFGGSGELFF
CDR3 DNA: TGTGCCAGCAGTTTCGGGGGGAGCGGGGAGCTGTTTTTT

clone size: .
J gene: TRBJ1-4
D gene: TRBD1
V gene: TRBV18
CDR3 protein: CASSPGTAATNEKLFF
CDR3 DNA: TGTGCCAGCTCACCTGGGACAGCCGCAACTAATGAAAAACTGTTTTTT

clone size: .
J gene: TRBJ1-2
D gene: .
V gene: TRBV12-3/TRBV12-4
CDR3 protein: CASSLGGRGYTF
CDR3 DNA: TGTGCCAGCAGTTTAGGGGGGCGAGGCTACACCTTC

clone size: .
J gene: TRBJ2-3
D gene: .
V gene: TRBV11-2
CDR3 protein: CASSLDLSTDTQYF
CDR3 DNA: TGTGCCAGCAGCTTAGATCTCAGCACAGATACGCAGTATTTT

clone size: .
J gene: TRBJ2-1
D gene: .
V gene: TRBV5-4
CDR3 protein: CASSPTGTTEQFF
CDR3 DNA: TGTGCCAGCAGCCCTACAGGGACAACGGAGCAGTTCTTC

clone size: .
J gene: TRBJ1-1
D gene: .
V gene: TRBV3-1/TRBV3-2
CDR3 protein: CASSQRTVTEAFF
CDR3 DNA: TGTGCCAGCAGCCAACGGACAGTTACTGAAGCTTTCTTT

clone size: .
J gene: TRBJ1-1
D gene: .
V gene: TRBV19
CDR3 protein: CASSILTGGMNTEAFF
CDR3 DNA: TGTGCCAGTAGTATCCTGACAGGTGGGATGAACACTGAAGCTTTCTTT

clone size: .
J gene: TRBJ2-3
D gene: .
V gene: TRBV5-5
CDR3 protein: CASSPRTDTQYF
CDR3 DNA: TGTGCCAGCAGCCCGCGAACAGATACGCAGTATTTT

clone size: .
J gene: TRBJ1-1
D gene: .
V gene: TRBV6-5
CDR3 protein: CASNSPGSTEAFF
CDR3 DNA: TGTGCCAGCAACTCTCCGGGGAGCACTGAAGCTTTCTTT

clone size: .
J gene: TRBJ1-4
D gene: TRBD1
V gene: TRBV19
CDR3 protein: CASSTGGGGTTGNEKLFF
CDR3 DNA: TGTGCCAGTAGTACAGGGGGTGGAGGCACCACCGGCAATGAAAAACTGTTTTTT

clone size: once
J gene: TRBJ1-6
D gene: TRBD1
V gene: TRBV19
CDR3 protein: CASSGQEKRSSPLHF
CDR3 DNA: TGTGCCAGTAGTGGACAGGAGAAGCGCAGTTCACCCCTCCACTTT

clone size: .
J gene: TRBJ2-3
D gene: TRBD2
V gene: TRBV7-2
CDR3 protein: CAGTSGVRTDTQYF
CDR3 DNA: TGTGCAGGGACTAGCGGGGTACGCACAGATACGCAGTATTTT

clone size: .
J gene: TRBJ2-1
D gene: .
V gene: TRBV6-5
CDR3 protein: CASSRGDGWNEQFF
CDR3 DNA: TGTGCCAGCAGTCGGGGAGACGGTTGGAATGAGCAGTTCTTC

clone size: few
J gene: TRBJ2-4
D gene: .
V gene: TRBV4-3
CDR3 protein: CASSQGQGSSNIQYF
CDR3 DNA: TGCGCCAGCAGCCAGGGTCAGGGTTCTTCCAACATTCAGTACTTC

clone size: .
J gene: TRBJ2-5
D gene: .
V gene: TRBV4-3
CDR3 protein: CASSQEGGLTQYF
CDR3 DNA: TGCGCCAGCAGCCAAGAGGGGGGGCTGACCCAGTACTTC

clone size: .
J gene: TRBJ1-1
D gene: .
V gene: TRBV7-9
CDR3 protein: CASSSAKRATEAFF
CDR3 DNA: TGTGCCAGCAGCTCCGCCAAGAGGGCCACTGAAGCTTTCTTT

clone size: .
J gene: TRBJ1-1
D gene: .
V gene: TRBV9
CDR3 protein: CASSVSGSTEAFF
CDR3 DNA: TGTGCCAGCAGCGTATCTGGGAGCACTGAAGCTTTCTTT

clone size: once
J gene: TRBJ1-1
D gene: .
V gene: TRBV2
CDR3 protein: CASSGPLGGARTEAFF
CDR3 DNA: TGTGCCAGCAGTGGTCCATTGGGGGGGGCCAGGACTGAAGCTTTCTTT

clone size: once
J gene: TRBJ2-2
D gene: .
V gene: TRBV3-1/TRBV3-2
CDR3 protein: CASSQASGSNTGELFF
CDR3 DNA: TGTGCCAGCAGCCAAGCTTCAGGTTCGAACACCGGGGAGCTGTTTTTT

clone size: .
J gene: TRBJ1-4
D gene: .
V gene: TRBV5-4
CDR3 protein: CASSLGGSANEKLFF
CDR3 DNA: TGTGCCAGCAGCTTGGGTGGCTCAGCTAATGAAAAACTGTTTTTT